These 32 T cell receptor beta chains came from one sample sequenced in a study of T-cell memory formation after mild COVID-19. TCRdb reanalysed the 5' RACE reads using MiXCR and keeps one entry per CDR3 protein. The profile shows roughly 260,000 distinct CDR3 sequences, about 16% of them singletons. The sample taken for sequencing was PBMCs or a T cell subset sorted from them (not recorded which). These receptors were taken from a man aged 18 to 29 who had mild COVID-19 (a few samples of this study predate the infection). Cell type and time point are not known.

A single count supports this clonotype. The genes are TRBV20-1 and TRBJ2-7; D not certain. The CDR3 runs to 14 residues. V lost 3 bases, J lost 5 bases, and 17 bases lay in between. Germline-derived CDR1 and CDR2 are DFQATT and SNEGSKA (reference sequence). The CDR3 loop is CSARRGLLLHEQYF. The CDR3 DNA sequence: TGCAGTGCTAGGCGAGGCTTGCTGCTCCACGAGCAGTACTTC.

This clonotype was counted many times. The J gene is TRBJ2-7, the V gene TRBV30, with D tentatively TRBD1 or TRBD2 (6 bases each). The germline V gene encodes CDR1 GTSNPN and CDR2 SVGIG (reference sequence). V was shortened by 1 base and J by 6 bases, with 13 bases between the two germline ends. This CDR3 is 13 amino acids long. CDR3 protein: CAWSGEGGREQYF. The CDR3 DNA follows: TGTGCCTGGAGTGGCGAAGGGGGGCGCGAGCAGTACTTC. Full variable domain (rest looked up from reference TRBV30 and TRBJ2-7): SQTIHQWPATLVQPVGSPLSLECTVEGTSNPNLYWYRQAAGRGLQLLFYSVGIGQISSEVPQNLSASRPQDRQFILSSKKLLLSDSGFYLCAWSGEGGREQYFGPGTRLTVT.

The DNA for the CDR3 is TGTGCCAGCAGGCCGCCGGGCCCCTATGGCTACACCTTC. It yields the protein CASRPPGPYGYTF. This sequence joins TRBV7-2 and TRBJ1-2; D gene unclear. From germline, CDR1 is SGHTA and CDR2 FQGNSA. V lost 6 bases and J 4 bases, leaving 12 bases between the germline ends. The CDR3 consists of 13 residues.

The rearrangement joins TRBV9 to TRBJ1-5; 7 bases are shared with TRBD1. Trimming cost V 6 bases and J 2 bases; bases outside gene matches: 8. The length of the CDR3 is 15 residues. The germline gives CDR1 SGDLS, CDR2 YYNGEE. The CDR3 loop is CASTLDRRRNQPQHF. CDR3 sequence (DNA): TGTGCCAGCACCCTGGACAGGAGACGCAATCAGCCCCAGCATTTT.

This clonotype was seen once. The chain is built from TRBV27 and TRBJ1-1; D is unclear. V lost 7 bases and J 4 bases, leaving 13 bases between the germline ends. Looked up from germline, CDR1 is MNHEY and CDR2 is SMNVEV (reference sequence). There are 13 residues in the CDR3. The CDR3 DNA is TGTGCCAGCACCAACAGATGGGGCACTGAAGCTTTCTTT. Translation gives CASTNRWGTEAFF.

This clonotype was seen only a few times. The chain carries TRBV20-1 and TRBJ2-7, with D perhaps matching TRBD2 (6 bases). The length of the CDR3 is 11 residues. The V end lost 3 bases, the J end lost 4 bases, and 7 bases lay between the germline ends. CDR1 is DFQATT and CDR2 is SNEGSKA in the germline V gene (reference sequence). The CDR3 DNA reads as TGCAGTGCTAGTAGCGGTTACGAGCAGTACTTC. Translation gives CSASSGYEQYF.

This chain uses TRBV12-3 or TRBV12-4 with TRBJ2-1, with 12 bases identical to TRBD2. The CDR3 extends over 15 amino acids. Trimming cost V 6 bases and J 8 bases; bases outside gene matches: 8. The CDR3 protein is CASSRLAGGPYEQFF. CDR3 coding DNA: TGTGCCAGCAGCCGCCTAGCGGGGGGGCCATATGAGCAGTTCTTC.

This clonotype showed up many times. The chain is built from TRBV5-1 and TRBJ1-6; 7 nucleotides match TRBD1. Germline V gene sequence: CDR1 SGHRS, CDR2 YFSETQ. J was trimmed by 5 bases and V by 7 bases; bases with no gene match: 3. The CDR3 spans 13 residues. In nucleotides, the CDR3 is TGCGCCAGCTGTGACAGGGATAATTCACCCCTCCACTTT. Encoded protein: CASCDRDNSPLHF.

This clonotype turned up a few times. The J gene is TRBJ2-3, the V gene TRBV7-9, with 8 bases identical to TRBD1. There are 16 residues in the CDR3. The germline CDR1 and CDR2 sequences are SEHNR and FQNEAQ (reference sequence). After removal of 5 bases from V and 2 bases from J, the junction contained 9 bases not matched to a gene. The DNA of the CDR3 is TGTGCCAGCAGCCCACCCGGACAGGGCGTCACAGATACGCAGTATTTT. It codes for CASSPPGQGVTDTQYF.

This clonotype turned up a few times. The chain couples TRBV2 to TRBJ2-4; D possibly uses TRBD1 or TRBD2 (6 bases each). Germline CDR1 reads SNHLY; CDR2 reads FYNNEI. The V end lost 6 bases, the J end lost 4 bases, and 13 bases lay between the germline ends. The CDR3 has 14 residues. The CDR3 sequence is CASSRGGGKNIQYF. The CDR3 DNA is TGTGCCAGCAGCCGCGGAGGGGGGAAAAACATTCAGTACTTC.

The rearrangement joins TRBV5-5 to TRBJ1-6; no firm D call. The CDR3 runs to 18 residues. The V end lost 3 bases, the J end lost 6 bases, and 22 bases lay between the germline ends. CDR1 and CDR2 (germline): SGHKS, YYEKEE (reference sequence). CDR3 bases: TGTGCCAGCAGCTCGCGGGGTAGGGCTCCGAACCCTAATTCACCCCTCCACTTT. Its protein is CASSSRGRAPNPNSPLHF.

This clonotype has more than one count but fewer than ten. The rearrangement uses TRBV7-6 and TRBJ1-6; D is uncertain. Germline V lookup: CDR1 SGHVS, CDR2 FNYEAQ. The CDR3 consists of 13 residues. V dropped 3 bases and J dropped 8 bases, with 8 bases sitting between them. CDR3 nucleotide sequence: TGTGCCAGCAGCTTGGGCATGGATTCACCCCTCCACTTT. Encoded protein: CASSLGMDSPLHF.

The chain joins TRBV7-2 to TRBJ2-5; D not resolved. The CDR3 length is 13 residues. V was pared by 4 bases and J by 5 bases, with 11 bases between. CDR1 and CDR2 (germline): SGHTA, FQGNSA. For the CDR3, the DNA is TGTGCCAGCAGCTCCCCCCCGTGGGAGACCCAGTACTTC. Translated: CASSSPPWETQYF.

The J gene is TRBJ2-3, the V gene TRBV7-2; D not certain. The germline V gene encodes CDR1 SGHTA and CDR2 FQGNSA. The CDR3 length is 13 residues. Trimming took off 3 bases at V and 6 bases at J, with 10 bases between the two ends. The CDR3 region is CASSFVGWDTQYF. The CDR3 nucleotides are TGTGCCAGCAGCTTCGTCGGGTGGGATACGCAGTATTTT.

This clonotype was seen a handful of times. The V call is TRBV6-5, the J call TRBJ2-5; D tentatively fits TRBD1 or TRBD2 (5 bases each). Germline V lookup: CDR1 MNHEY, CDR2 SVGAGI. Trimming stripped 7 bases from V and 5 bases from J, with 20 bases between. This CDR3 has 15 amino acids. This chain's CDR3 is CASTPDWGSRETQYF. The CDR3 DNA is TGTGCCAGCACCCCAGACTGGGGGTCCCGGGAGACCCAGTACTTC.

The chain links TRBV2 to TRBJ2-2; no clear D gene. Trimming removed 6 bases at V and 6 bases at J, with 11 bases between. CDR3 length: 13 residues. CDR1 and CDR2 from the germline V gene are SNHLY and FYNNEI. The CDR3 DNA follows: TGTGCCAGCAGGGATGCTGAAGCCGGGGAGCTGTTTTTT. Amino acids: CASRDAEAGELFF. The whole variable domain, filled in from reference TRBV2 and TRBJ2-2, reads EPEVTQTPSHQVTQMGQEVILRCVPISNHLYFYWYRQILGQKVEFLVSFYNNEISEKSEIFDDQFSVERPDGSNFTLKIRSTKLEDSAMYFCASRDAEAGELFFGEGSRLTVL.

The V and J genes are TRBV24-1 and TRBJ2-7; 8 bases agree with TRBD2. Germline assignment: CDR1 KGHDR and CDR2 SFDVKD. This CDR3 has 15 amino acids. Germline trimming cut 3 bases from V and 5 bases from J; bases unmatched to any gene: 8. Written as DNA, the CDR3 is TGTGCCACCAGTGATGCCCCGGGACTAGGAGACGAGCAGTACTTC. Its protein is CATSDAPGLGDEQYF.

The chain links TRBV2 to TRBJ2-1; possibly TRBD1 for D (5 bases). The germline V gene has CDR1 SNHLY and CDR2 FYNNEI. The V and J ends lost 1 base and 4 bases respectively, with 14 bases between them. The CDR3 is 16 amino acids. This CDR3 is CASSEVRTPLYNEQFF. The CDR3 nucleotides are TGTGCCAGCAGTGAAGTAAGGACACCGCTTTACAATGAGCAGTTCTTC.

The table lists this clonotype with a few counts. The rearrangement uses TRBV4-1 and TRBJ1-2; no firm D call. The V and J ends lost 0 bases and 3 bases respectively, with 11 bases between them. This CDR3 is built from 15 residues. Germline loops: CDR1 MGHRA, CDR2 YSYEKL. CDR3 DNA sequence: TGCGCCAGCAGCCAAGATCATCAGAGATACTATGGCTACACCTTC. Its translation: CASSQDHQRYYGYTF.

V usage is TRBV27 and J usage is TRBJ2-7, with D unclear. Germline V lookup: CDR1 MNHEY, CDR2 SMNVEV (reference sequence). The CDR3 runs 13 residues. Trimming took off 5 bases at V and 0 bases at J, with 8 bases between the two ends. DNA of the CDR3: TGTGCCAGCAGTATGGGCCTCTCCTACGAGCAGTACTTC. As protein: CASSMGLSYEQYF.

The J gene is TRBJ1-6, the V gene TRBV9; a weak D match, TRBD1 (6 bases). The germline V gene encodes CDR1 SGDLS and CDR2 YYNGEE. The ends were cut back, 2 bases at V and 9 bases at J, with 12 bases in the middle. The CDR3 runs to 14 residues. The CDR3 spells CASSVAGDRSPLHF. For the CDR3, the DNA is TGTGCCAGCAGCGTTGCAGGGGATCGTTCACCCCTCCACTTT.

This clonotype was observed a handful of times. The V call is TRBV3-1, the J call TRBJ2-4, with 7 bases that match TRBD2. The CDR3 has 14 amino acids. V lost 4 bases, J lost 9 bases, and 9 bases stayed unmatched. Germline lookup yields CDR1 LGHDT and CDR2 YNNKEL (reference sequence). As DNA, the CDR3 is TGTGCCAGCAGCCGTTCTGAGGGGAGGGGCATTCAGTACTTC. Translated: CASSRSEGRGIQYF.

CDR3 protein: CASSAGGTGGFYEQYF. The CDR3 DNA reads as TGTGCCAGCAGCGCGGGGGGGACAGGGGGCTTTTACGAGCAGTACTTC. This sequence joins TRBV7-8 and TRBJ2-7; 12 bases map to TRBD1. The CDR3 spans 16 residues. V lost 5 bases and J lost 4; bases outside the gene matches: 9. Germline CDR1 and CDR2: SGHVS and FQNEAQ.

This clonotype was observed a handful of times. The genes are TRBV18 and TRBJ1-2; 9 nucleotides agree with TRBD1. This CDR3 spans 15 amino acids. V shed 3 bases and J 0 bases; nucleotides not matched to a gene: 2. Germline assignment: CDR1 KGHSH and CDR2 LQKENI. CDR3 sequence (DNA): TGTGCCAGCTCACCCGGGACAGGGTCTAACTATGGCTACACCTTC. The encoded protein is CASSPGTGSNYGYTF. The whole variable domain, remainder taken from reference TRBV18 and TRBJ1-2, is NAGVMQNPRHLVRRRGQEARLRCSPMKGHSHVYWYRQLPEEGLKFMVYLQKENIIDESGMPKERFSAEFPKEGPSILRIQQVVRGDSAAYFCASSPGTGSNYGYTFGSGTRLTVV.

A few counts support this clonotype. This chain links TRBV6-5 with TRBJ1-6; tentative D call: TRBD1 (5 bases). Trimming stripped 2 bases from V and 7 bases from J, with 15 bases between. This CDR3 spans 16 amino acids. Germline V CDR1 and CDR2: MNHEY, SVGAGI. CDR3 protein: CASSYSRRGPNSPLHF. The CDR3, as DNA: TGTGCCAGCAGTTACAGCCGACGGGGACCGAATTCACCCCTCCACTTT.

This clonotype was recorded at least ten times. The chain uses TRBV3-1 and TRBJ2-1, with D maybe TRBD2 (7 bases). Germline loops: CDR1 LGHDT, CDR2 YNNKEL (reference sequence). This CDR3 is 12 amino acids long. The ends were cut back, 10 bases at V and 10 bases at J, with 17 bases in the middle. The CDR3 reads CATFAGAGEQFF. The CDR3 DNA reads TGTGCCACCTTCGCGGGGGCTGGGGAGCAGTTCTTC.

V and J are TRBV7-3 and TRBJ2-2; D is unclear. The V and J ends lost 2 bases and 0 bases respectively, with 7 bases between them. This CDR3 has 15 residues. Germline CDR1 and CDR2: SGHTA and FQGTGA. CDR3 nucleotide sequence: TGTGCCAGCAGCTTAGCGCTCTCGAACACCGGGGAGCTGTTTTTT. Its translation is CASSLALSNTGELFF. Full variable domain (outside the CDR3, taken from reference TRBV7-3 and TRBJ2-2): GAGVSQTPSNKVTEKGKYVELRCDPISGHTALYWYRQSLGQGPEFLIYFQGTGAADDSGLPNDRFFAVRPEGSVSTLKIQRTERGDSAVYLCASSLALSNTGELFFGEGSRLTVL.

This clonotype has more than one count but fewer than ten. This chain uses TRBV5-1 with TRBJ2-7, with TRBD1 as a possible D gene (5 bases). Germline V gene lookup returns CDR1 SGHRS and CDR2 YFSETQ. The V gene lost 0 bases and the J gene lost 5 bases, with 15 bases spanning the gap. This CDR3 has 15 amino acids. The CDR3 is CASSLDTQGPNEQYF. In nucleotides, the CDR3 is TGCGCCAGCAGCTTGGATACTCAGGGCCCCAACGAGCAGTACTTC.

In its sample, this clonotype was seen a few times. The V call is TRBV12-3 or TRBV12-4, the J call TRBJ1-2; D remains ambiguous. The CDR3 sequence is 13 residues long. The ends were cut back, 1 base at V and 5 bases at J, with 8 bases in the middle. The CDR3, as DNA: TGTGCCAGCAGTTTAGACGGGAAGTATGGCTACACCTTC. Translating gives CASSLDGKYGYTF.

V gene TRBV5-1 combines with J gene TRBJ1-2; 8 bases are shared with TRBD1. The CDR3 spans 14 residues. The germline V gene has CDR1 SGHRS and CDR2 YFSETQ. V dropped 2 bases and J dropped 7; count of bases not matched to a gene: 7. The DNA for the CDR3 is TGCGCCAGCAGCTTCGGGCAGGGGGCTGGTGGCTACACCTTC. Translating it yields CASSFGQGAGGYTF.

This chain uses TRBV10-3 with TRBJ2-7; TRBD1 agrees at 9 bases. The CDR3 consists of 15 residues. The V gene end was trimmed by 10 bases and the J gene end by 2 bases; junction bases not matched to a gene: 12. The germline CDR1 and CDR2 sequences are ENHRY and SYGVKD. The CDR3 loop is CATQDPGQGTYEQYV. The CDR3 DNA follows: TGTGCCACACAAGATCCGGGACAGGGAACCTACGAGCAGTACGTC.

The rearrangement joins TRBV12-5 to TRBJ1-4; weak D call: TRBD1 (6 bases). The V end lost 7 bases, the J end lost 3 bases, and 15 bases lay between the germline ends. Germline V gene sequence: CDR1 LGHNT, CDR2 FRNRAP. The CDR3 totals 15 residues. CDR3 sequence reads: CASVPGDVPNEKLFF. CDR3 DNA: TGTGCTAGTGTTCCAGGGGACGTCCCTAATGAAAAACTGTTTTTT.